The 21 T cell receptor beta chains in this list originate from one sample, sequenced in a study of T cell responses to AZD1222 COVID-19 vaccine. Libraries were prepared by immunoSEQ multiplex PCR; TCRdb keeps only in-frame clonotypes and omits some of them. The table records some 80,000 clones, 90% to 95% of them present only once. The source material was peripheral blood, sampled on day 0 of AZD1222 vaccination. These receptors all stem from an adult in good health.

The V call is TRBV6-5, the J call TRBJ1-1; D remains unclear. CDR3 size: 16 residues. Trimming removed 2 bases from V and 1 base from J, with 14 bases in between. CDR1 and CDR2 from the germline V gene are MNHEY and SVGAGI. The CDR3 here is CASSYDPREPNTEAFF. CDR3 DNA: TGTGCCAGCAGTTACGACCCACGGGAGCCGAACACTGAAGCTTTCTTT.

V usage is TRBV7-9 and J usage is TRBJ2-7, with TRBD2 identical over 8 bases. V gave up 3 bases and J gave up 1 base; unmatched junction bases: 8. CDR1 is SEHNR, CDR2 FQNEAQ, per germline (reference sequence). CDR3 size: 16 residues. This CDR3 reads CASSFFSGGLSYEQYF. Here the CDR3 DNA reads TGTGCCAGCAGCTTTTTCAGCGGGGGCCTATCCTACGAGCAGTACTTC.

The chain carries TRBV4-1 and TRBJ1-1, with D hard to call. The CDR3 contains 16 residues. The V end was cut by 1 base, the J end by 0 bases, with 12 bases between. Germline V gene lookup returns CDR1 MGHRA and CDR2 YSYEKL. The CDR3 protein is CASSQAETYMNTEAFF. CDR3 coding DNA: TGCGCCAGCAGCCAAGCTGAGACATACATGAACACTGAAGCTTTCTTT.

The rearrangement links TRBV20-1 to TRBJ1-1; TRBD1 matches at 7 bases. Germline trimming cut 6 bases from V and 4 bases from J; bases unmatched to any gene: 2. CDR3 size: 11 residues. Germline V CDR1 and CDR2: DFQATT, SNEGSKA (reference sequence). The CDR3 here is CSADRVTEAFF. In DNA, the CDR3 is TGCAGTGCAGACAGGGTCACTGAAGCTTTCTTT.

The CDR3 loop reads CASSGTVNSPLHF. CDR3 sequence (DNA): TGTGCCAGCAGCGGGACAGTTAATTCACCCCTCCACTTT. V gene TRBV2 combines with J gene TRBJ1-6, with TRBD1 matching over 7 bases. The CDR3 has 13 amino acids. Germline CDR1 SNHLY, CDR2 FYNNEI. V trimming: 6 bases; J trimming: 6 bases; junction bases outside the gene matches: 2.

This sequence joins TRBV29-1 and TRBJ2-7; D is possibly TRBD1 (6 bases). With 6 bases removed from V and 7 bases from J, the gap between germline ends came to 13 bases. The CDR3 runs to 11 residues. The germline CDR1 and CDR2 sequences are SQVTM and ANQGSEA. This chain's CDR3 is CSVRFGTEQYF. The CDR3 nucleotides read TGCAGCGTGCGCTTCGGGACAGAGCAGTACTTC.

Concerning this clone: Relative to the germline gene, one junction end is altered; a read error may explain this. In DNA, the CDR3 is TGTGCTAGCAGCCTAAACTTAGCGGGGGGGCCGGATGAGCAGTTCTTC. Protein product: CASSLNLAGGPDEQFF. The V gene is TRBV7-7, the J gene TRBJ2-1; TRBD2 aligns across 11 bases. The CDR3 sequence is 16 residues long. Germline CDR1 reads SSHAT; CDR2 reads FNYEAQ (reference sequence). Full variable domain (rest looked up from reference TRBV7-7 and TRBJ2-1): GAGVSQSPRYKVTKRGQDVTLRCDPISSHATLYWYQQALGQGPEFLTYFNYEAQPDKSGLPSDRFSAERPEGSISTLTIQRTEQRDSAMYRCASSLNLAGGPDEQFFGPGTRLTVL.

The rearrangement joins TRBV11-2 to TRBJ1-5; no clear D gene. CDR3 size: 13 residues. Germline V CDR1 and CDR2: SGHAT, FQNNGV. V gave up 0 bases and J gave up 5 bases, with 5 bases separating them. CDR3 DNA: TGTGCCAGCAGCTTAGAGAGGGATCAGCCCCAGCATTTT. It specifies CASSLERDQPQHF.

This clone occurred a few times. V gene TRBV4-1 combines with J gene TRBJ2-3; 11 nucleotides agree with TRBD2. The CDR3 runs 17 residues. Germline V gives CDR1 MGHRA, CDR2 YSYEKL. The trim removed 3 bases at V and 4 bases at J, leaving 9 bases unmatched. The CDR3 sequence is CASSQEYSGGASDTQYF. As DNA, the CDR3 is TGCGCCAGCAGCCAGGAATATAGCGGGGGGGCGTCAGATACGCAGTATTTT.

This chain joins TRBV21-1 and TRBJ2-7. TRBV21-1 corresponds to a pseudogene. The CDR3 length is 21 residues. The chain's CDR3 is CASSKEKGDTTNRLLRIEQYF. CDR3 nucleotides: TGTGCCAGCAGCAAAGAGAAGGGCGACACTACTAACAGACTCCTACGTATCGAGCAGTACTTC.

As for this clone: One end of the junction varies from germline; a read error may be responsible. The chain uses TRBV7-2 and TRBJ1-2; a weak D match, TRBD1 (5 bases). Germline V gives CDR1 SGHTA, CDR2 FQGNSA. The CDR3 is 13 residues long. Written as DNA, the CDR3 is TGTGCCAACAGCGTCGACGGGGGCTATGGCTACACCTTC. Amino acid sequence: CANSVDGGYGYTF.

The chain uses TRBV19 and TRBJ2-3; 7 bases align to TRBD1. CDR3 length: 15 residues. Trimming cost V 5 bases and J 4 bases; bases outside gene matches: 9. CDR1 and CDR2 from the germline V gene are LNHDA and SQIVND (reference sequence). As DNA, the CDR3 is TGTGCCAGTAGTTCCCCTACGACAGGGTCAGATACGCAGTATTTT. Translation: CASSSPTTGSDTQYF.

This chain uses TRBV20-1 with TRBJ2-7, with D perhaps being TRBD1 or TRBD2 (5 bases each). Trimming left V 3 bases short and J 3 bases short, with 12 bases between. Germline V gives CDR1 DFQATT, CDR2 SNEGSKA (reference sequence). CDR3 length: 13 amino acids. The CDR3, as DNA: TGCAGTGCTAGTGGGGACCGGGGCTACGAGCAGTACTTC. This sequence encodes CSASGDRGYEQYF.

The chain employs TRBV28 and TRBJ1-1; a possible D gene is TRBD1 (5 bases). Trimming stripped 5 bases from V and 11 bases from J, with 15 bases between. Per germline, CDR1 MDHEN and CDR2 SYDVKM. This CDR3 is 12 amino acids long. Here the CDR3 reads CASSPPGPTAFF. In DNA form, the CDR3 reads TGTGCCAGCAGTCCCCCGGGACCTACTGCTTTCTTT. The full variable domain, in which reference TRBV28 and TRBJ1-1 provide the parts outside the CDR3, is DVKVTQSSRYLVKRTGEKVFLECVQDMDHENMFWYRQDPGLGLRLIYFSYDVKMKEKGDIPEGYSVSREKKERFSLILESASTNQTSMYLCASSPPGPTAFFGQGTRLTVV.

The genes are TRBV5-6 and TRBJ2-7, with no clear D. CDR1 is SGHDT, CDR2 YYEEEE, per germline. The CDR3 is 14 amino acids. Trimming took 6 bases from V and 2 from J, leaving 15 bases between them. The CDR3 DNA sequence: TGTGCCAGCACCCCGGATGGGGAAGCCTACGAGCAGTACTTC. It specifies CASTPDGEAYEQYF.

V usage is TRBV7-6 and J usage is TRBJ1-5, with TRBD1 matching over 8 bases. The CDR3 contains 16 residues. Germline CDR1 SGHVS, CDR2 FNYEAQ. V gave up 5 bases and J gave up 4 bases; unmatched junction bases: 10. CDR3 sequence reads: CASSTTTGAGNQPQHF. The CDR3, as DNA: TGTGCCAGCAGCACGACGACAGGGGCCGGTAATCAGCCCCAGCATTTT.

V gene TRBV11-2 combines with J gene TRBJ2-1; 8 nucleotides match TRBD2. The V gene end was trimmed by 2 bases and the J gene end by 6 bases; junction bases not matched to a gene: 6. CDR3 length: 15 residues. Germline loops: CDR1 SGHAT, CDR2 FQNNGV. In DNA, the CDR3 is TGTGCCAGCAGCTTATTCGGGGGGGCGGGCAATGAGCAGTTCTTC. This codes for CASSLFGGAGNEQFF. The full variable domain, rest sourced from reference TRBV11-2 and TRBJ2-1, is EAGVAQSPRYKIIEKRQSVAFWCNPISGHATLYWYQQILGQGPKLLIQFQNNGVVDDSQLPKDRFSAERLKGVDSTLKIQPAKLEDSAVYLCASSLFGGAGNEQFFGPGTRLTVL.

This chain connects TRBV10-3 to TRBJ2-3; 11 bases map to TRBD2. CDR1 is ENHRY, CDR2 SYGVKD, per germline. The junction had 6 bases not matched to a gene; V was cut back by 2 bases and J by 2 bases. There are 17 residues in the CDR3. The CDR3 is CAISETSGSLTTDTQYF. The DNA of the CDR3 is TGTGCCATCAGTGAGACTAGCGGGAGCCTGACCACAGATACGCAGTATTTT.

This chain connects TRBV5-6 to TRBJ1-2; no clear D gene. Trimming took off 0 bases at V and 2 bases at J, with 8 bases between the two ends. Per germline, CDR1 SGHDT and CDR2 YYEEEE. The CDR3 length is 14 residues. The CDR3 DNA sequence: TGTGCCAGCAGCTTGGGACCCGGGAACTATGGCTACACCTTC. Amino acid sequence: CASSLGPGNYGYTF.

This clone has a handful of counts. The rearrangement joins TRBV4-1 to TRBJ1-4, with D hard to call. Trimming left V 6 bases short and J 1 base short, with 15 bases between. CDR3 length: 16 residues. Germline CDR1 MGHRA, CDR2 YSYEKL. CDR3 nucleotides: TGCGCCAGCAGTCAAATTCAGGTCTTAACTAATGAAAAACTGTTTTTT. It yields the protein CASSQIQVLTNEKLFF.

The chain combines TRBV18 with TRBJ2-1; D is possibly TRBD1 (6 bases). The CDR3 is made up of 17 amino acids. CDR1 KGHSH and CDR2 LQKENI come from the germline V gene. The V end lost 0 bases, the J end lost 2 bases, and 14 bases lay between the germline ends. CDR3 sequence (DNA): TGTGCCAGCTCACCACCGTTGGCAGGGGTTGCCTACAATGAGCAGTTCTTC. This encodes CASSPPLAGVAYNEQFF.